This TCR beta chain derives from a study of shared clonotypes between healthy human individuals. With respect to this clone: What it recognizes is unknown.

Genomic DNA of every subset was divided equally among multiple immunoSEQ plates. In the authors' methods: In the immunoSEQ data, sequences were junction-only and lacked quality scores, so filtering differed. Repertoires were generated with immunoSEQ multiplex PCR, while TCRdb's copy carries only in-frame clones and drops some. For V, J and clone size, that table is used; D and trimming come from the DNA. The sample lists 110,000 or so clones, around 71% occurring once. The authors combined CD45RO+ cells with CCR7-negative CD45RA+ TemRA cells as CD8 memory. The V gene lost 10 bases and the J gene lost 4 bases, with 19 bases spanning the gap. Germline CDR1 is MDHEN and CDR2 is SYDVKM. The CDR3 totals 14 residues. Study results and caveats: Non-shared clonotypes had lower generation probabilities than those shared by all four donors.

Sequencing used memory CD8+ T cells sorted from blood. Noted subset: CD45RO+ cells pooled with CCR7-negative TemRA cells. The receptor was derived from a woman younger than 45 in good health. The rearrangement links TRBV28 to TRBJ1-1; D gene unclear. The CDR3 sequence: CATTMITESTEAFF. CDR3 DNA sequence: TGTGCCACCACAATGATTACAGAAAGCACTGAAGCTTTCTTT.